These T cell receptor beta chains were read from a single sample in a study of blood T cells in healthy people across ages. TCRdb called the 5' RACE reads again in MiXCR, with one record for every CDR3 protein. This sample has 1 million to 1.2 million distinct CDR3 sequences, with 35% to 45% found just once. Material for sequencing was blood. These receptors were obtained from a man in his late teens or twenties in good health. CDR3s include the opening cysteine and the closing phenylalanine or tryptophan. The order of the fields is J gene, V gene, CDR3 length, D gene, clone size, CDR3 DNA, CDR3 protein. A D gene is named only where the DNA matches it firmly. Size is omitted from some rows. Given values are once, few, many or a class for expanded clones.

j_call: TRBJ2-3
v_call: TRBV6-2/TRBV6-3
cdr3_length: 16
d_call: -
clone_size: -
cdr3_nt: TGTGCCAGCAGTCCGTTCCGGTCTACTAGCACAGATACGCAGTATTTT
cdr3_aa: CASSPFRSTSTDTQYF

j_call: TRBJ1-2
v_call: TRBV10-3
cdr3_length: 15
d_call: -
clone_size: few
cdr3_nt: TGTGCCATCAGGGCCGCAGGGTCGGCCCCCTATGGCTACACCTTC
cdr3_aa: CAIRAAGSAPYGYTF

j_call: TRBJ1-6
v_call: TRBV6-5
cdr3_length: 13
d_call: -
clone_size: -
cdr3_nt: TGTGCCAGCAGTTACGACGGGGCCGGGGCCCTCCACTTT
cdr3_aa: CASSYDGAGALHF

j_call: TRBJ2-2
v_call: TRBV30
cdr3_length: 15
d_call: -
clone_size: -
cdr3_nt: TGTGCCTGGAGTCGGCCCCGGACGGGTACCGGGGAGCTGTTTTTT
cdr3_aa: CAWSRPRTGTGELFF

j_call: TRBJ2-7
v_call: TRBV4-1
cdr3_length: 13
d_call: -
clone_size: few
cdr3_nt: TGCGCCAGCAGCCAAGATCGCCGGACTACCCAGTACTTC
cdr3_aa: CASSQDRRTTQYF

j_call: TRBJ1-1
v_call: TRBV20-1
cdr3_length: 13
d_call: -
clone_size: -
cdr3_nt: TGCAGTGCTCCTGCGCCTGGGGCCACTGAAGCTTTCTTT
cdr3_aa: CSAPAPGATEAFF

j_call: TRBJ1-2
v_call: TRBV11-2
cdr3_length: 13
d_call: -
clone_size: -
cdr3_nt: TGTGCCAGCAGCTTGGGTCAGGGGTCGTCCTACACCTTC
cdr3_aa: CASSLGQGSSYTF

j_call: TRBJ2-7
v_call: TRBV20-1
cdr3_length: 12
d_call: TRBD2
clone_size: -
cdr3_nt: TGCAGTGTCCTAGCGGGGGCATATGAGCAGTACTTC
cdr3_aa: CSVLAGAYEQYF

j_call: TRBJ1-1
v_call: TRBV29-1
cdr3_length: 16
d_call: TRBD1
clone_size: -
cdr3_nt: TGCAGCGTTCAATCCGGGACAGGCCTTATGAACACTGAAGCTTTCTTT
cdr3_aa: CSVQSGTGLMNTEAFF

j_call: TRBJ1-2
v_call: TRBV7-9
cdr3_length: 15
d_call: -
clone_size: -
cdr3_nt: TGTGCCAGCAGCTTAGCGCCAGAACGCCACTATGGCTACACCTTC
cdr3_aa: CASSLAPERHYGYTF